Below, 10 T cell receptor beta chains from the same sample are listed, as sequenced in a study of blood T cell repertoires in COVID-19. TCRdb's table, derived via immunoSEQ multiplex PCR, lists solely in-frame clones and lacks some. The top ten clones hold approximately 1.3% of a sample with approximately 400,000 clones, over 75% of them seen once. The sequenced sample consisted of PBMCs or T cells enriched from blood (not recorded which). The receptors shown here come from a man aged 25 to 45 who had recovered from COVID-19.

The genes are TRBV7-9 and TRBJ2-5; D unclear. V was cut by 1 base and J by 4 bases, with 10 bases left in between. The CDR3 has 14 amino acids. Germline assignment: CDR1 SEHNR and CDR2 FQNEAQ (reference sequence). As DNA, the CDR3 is TGTGCCAGCAGCTTAGGAGTGGGCTTAGAGACCCAGTACTTC. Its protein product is CASSLGVGLETQYF.

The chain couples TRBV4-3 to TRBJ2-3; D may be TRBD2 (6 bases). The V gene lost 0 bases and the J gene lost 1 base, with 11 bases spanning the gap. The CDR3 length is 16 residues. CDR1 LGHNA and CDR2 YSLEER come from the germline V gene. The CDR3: CASSQESGTGTDTQYF. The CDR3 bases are TGCGCCAGCAGCCAAGAGTCCGGGACTGGCACAGATACGCAGTATTTT.

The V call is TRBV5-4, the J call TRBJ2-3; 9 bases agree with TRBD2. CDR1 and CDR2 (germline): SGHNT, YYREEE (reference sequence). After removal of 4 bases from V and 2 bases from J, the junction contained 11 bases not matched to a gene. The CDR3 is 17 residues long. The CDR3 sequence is CASSAAAGGLITDTQYF. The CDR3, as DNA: TGTGCCAGCAGCGCTGCCGCGGGGGGGCTGATCACAGATACGCAGTATTTT. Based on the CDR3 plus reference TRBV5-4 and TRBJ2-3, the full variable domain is ETGVTQSPTHLIKTRGQQVTLRCSSQSGHNTVSWYQQALGQGPQFIFQYYREEENGRGNFPPRFSGLQFPNYSSELNVNALELDDSALYLCASSAAAGGLITDTQYFGPGTRLTVL.

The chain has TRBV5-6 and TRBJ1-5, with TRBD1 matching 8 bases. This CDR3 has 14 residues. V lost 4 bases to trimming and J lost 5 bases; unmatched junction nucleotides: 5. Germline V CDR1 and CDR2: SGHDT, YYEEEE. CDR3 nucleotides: TGTGCCAGCAGCCTCGGGACAGGTGATCAGCCCCAGCATTTT. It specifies CASSLGTGDQPQHF.

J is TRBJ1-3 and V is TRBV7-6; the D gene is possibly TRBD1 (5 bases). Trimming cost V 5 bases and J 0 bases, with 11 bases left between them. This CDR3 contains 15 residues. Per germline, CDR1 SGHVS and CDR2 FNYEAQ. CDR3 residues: CASSAGGSSGNTIYF. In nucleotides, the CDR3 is TGTGCCAGCAGCGCCGGGGGAAGCTCTGGAAACACCATATATTTT. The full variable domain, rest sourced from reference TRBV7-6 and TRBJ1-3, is GAGVSQSPRYKVTKRGQDVALRCDPISGHVSLYWYRQALGQGPEFLTYFNYEAQQDKSGLPNDRFSAERPEGSISTLTIQRTEQRDSAMYRCASSAGGSSGNTIYFGEGSWLTVV.

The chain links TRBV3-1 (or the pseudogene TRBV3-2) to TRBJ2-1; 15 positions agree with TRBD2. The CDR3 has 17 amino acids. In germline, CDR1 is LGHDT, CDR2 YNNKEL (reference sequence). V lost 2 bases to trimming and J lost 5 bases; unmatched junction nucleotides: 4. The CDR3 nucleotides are TGTGCCAGCAGCCAACCGGGACTAGCGGGGGGAAACAATGAGCAGTTCTTC. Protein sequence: CASSQPGLAGGNNEQFF.

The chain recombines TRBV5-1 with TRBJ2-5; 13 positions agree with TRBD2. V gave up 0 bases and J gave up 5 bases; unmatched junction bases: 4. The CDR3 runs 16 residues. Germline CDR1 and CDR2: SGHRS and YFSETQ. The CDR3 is CASSLGTSGGVETQYF. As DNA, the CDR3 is TGCGCCAGCAGCTTGGGGACTAGCGGGGGCGTGGAGACCCAGTACTTC. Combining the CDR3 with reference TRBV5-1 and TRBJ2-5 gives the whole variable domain KAGVTQTPRYLIKTRGQQVTLSCSPISGHRSVSWYQQTPGQGLQFLFEYFSETQRNKGNFPGRFSGRQFSNSRSEMNVSTLELGDSALYLCASSLGTSGGVETQYFGPGTRLLVL.

The CDR3 is CASSSLLPGLAFF. In nucleotides, the CDR3 is TGTGCCAGCAGCTCCCTCCTACCAGGGTTGGCTTTCTTT. The chain uses TRBV11-2 and TRBJ1-1; possibly TRBD1 for D (5 bases). CDR1 and CDR2 (germline): SGHAT, FQNNGV. V lost 4 bases, J lost 11 bases, and 17 bases lay in between. This CDR3 contains 13 residues. Full variable domain (remainder filled in from reference TRBV11-2 and TRBJ1-1): EAGVAQSPRYKIIEKRQSVAFWCNPISGHATLYWYQQILGQGPKLLIQFQNNGVVDDSQLPKDRFSAERLKGVDSTLKIQPAKLEDSAVYLCASSSLLPGLAFFGQGTRLTVV.

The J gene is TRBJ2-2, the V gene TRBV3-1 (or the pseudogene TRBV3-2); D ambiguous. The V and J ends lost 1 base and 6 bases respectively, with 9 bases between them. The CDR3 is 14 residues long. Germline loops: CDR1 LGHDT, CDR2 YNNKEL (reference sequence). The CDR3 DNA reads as TGTGCCAGCAGCCAAGGCCGGTTGGCCGGGGAGCTGTTTTTT. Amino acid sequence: CASSQGRLAGELFF.

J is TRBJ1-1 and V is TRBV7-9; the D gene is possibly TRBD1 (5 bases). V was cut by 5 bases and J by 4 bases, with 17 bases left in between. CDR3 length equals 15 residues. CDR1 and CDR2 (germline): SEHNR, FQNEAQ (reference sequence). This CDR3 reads CASSRELGGITEAFF. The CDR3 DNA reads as TGTGCCAGCAGCCGTGAGTTGGGGGGGATCACTGAAGCTTTCTTT.